This T cell receptor beta chain was recovered during a study of T cell repertoires in cytomegalovirus infection (dated by TCRdb to about 2019). Regarding the study in general: The peptide stimulations were aimed at well-studied HLA-B-restricted epitopes as well as recently identified HLA-C-restricted CMV epitopes, whose presentation resists viral immunomodulation. Donor HLA type was relevant to the analysis, because carriage of CMV infection together with the matching HLA type was indicated by public TCR beta signatures.

For sequencing, an Illumina HiSeq 1500 was employed. Using fastp trimming at Q25 and MiXCR clonotype assembly, TCRdb reanalyzed the public sequencing data and kept in-frame beta chains. Every distinct CDR3 protein forms one entry, paired with its most common genes and DNA. The sample table records about 830,000 distinct CDR3 sequences; 32% of these occur just once. The biggest ten clones account for 9.5% to 15% of the sample. The full study reports these points: Cumulative frequency of public TCR beta family members discriminated carriers of CMV infection plus the relevant HLA type in this cohort and an independent roughly 320-donor cohort. In the ex vivo response, HLA-C-restricted CMV-specific TCR beta clonotypes were dominant, and in two of eight donors the single most frequent clonotype came from this HLA-C-restricted group.

To note about this clonotype: Its antigen is not yet known. No much larger clonotype is one base removed from it; base qualities were not supplied.

Sample treatment or condition, as interpreted from the label and publication: in vitro stimulation with specific CMV peptide epitopes to enrich CMV-specific T cells. This TCR derives from a human donor in good health (CMV status not recorded). Some clones in this sample may be carry-over from other donors' samples. Sequenced here: cultured CD8+ T cells from PBMCs, sampled from culture after CMV antigen stimulation.

The DNA sequence is TGCGCCAGCAGCTTTTCCTTCCCGGGCTCTAGCTCCTACAATGAGCAGTTCTTC. This is translated as CASSFSFPGSSSYNEQFF. Rearrangement joined TRBV4-3 to TRBJ2-1, with no D gene named confidently. Taken from cysteine to phenylalanine, the CDR3 has 18 residues. Only the CDR3 region is kept as DNA, spanning 54 bases read in frame from base 1. At the junction V is shortened by 5 bases and J by 0 bases, with 20 bases in between. The CDR1 and CDR2 encoded by the germline V gene are LGHNA and YSLEER.